A single sample is the source of the 22 T cell receptor beta chains below, sequenced in a study of blood T cell repertoires in COVID-19. Only in-frame clones appear in the TCRdb table, and some are missing; sequencing was by immunoSEQ multiplex PCR. This sample has more than 200,000 clones, with around 87% found just once. The source material was peripheral blood. The receptors come from a woman between 45 and 65 years old with COVID-19, enrolled during active disease.

This chain links TRBV27 with TRBJ1-4; 10 bases match TRBD1. The CDR3 spans 19 residues. Trimming cost V 5 bases and J 7 bases; bases outside gene matches: 19. CDR1 is MNHEY and CDR2 is SMNVEV in the germline V gene (reference sequence). The CDR3 sequence: CASSGPGQGVGGLGEKLFF. DNA of the CDR3: TGTGCCAGCAGTGGGCCCGGACAGGGGGTAGGAGGTCTTGGTGAAAAACTGTTTTTT.

This chain joins TRBV12-3 or TRBV12-4 and TRBJ1-1; D remains unclear. Trimming removed 1 base at V and 2 bases at J, with 5 bases between. The CDR3 has 13 amino acids. The CDR3 spells CASSLVDNTEAFF. The CDR3, as DNA: TGTGCCAGCAGTTTAGTAGATAACACTGAAGCTTTCTTT.

This clone was found once. The chain uses TRBV5-1 and TRBJ2-7, with D perhaps matching TRBD2 (5 bases). The CDR3 covers 14 residues. From germline, CDR1 is SGHRS and CDR2 YFSETQ. The V end was cut by 1 base, the J end by 0 bases, with 8 bases between. Here the CDR3 reads CASSLSLASYEQYF. The CDR3, as DNA: TGCGCCAGCAGCTTGAGCCTAGCCTCCTACGAGCAGTACTTC. Using reference TRBV5-1 and TRBJ2-7 for the parts outside the CDR3, the full variable domain is KAGVTQTPRYLIKTRGQQVTLSCSPISGHRSVSWYQQTPGQGLQFLFEYFSETQRNKGNFPGRFSGRQFSNSRSEMNVSTLELGDSALYLCASSLSLASYEQYFGPGTRLTVT.

The chain combines TRBV30 with TRBJ2-1, with D maybe TRBD2 (6 bases). V gave up 0 bases and J gave up 3 bases, with 12 bases separating them. The CDR3 covers 15 residues. Germline CDR1 reads GTSNPN; CDR2 reads SVGIG (reference sequence). This CDR3 reads CAWSVGVADYNEQFF. The CDR3 DNA sequence: TGTGCCTGGAGTGTAGGGGTAGCGGACTACAATGAGCAGTTCTTC.

The V call is TRBV5-1, the J call TRBJ1-1; no firm D call. CDR3 length equals 13 residues. V gave up 3 bases and J gave up 5 bases, with 11 bases separating them. Germline V gene data show CDR1 as SGHRS and CDR2 as YFSETQ. Written as DNA, the CDR3 is TGCGCCAGCAGCTGGGGAGGAGAGACTGAAGCTTTCTTT. Translating gives CASSWGGETEAFF.

The genes are TRBV18 and TRBJ2-2, with 9 bases matching TRBD1. The CDR3 runs to 15 residues. V was clipped by 4 bases and J by 3 bases; unmatched bases: 3. From germline, CDR1 is KGHSH and CDR2 LQKENI. The CDR3 DNA sequence: TGTGCCAGCTCACGGGACAGGGCCTACACCGGGGAGCTGTTTTTT. This translates into CASSRDRAYTGELFF. The full variable domain, its missing parts supplied by reference TRBV18 and TRBJ2-2, is NAGVMQNPRHLVRRRGQEARLRCSPMKGHSHVYWYRQLPEEGLKFMVYLQKENIIDESGMPKERFSAEFPKEGPSILRIQQVVRGDSAAYFCASSRDRAYTGELFFGEGSRLTVL.

The V and J genes are TRBV9 and TRBJ2-1; TRBD1 might be the D (5 bases). V was pared by 4 bases and J by 0 bases, with 23 bases between. CDR1 SGDLS and CDR2 YYNGEE come from the germline V gene. This CDR3 comprises 19 residues. For the CDR3, the DNA is TGTGCCAGCAGCCTCCCCCGCAGTGGTGGGGCCAGCTCCTACAATGAGCAGTTCTTC. The encoded protein is CASSLPRSGGASSYNEQFF.

The gene calls are TRBV10-2 and TRBJ1-2, with unresolved D. Germline V gives CDR1 WSHSY, CDR2 SAAADI. V was shortened by 0 bases and J by 6 bases, with 14 bases between the two germline ends. This CDR3 has 15 amino acids. In nucleotides, the CDR3 is TGCGCCAGCAGTGAGTCGAGGGAGGGAGGTCATGGCTACACCTTC. Its protein product is CASSESREGGHGYTF.

V is TRBV21-1 and J is TRBJ2-4; the table's D call, TRBD1, was not checked against the DNA. TRBV21-1 is marked as a pseudogene. There are 14 residues in the CDR3. CDR3 in amino acids: CASSKGVGQGERYF. The CDR3 DNA reads TGTGCCAGCAGCAAAGGGGTGGGACAGGGAGAACGGTACTTC.

This clone was found once. The rearrangement links TRBV5-4 to TRBJ1-4, with 7 bases lining up with TRBD1. CDR3 length: 15 amino acids. J was trimmed by 5 bases and V by 5 bases; bases with no gene match: 9. Per the germline V gene, CDR1 is SGHNT and CDR2 is YYREEE (reference sequence). The CDR3 DNA sequence: TGTGCCAGCAGGCGTGACAGGGAGATAAATGAAAAACTGTTTTTT. It encodes CASRRDREINEKLFF.

CDR3 region: CASSQAGAGGLEQYF. CDR3 DNA sequence: TGTGCCAGCAGCCAAGCGGGCGCGGGGGGGCTCGAGCAGTACTTC. The chain carries TRBV3-1 (or the pseudogene TRBV3-2) and TRBJ2-7, with 9 positions matching TRBD2. Germline CDR1 LGHDT, CDR2 YNNKEL (reference sequence). The length of the CDR3 is 15 residues. The V segment lost 1 base and the J segment 6 bases; nucleotides outside the gene matches: 7.

This clone appeared a few times. The J gene is TRBJ1-6, the V gene TRBV10-2; 7 nucleotides align to TRBD1. V lost 10 bases and J lost 8; bases outside the gene matches: 11. Per the germline V gene, CDR1 is WSHSY and CDR2 is SAAADI. The CDR3 sequence is 14 residues long. The DNA of the CDR3 is TGCGCCACCGAACCGGGACAGCGTCATTCACCCCTCCACTTT. The encoded protein is CATEPGQRHSPLHF.

This clone was observed a single time. The chain couples TRBV7-2 to TRBJ1-1; D might be TRBD1 (5 bases). V lost 4 bases and J lost 0, with 15 bases in between. Germline assignment: CDR1 SGHTA and CDR2 FQGNSA. The CDR3 totals 16 residues. The CDR3 reads CASSSAGPRLNTEAFF. The CDR3 nucleotides read TGTGCCAGCAGCTCCGCAGGGCCCCGACTGAACACTGAAGCTTTCTTT.

This clone was picked up one time. This CDR3 reads CASRKSISGNTIYF. DNA for the CDR3: TGTGCCAGCAGGAAGAGCATCTCTGGAAACACCATATATTTT. The chain uses TRBV6-5 and TRBJ1-3; D is uncertain. Trimming left V 6 bases short and J 0 bases short, with 9 bases between. The CDR3 contains 14 residues. CDR1 and CDR2 from the germline V gene are MNHEY and SVGAGI.

The chain recombines TRBV5-1 with TRBJ2-7, with a tentative D call TRBD1 (8 bases). The length of the CDR3 is 16 residues. Germline CDR1 and CDR2: SGHRS and YFSETQ. Trimming took 4 bases from V and 3 from J, leaving 20 bases between them. CDR3 loop: CASSLFGQGGHYEQYF. The CDR3, as DNA: TGCGCCAGCAGCCTCTTCGGACAGGGAGGGCACTACGAGCAGTACTTC.

The chain is built from TRBV11-2 and TRBJ2-7; TRBD1 agrees at 8 bases. V lost 6 bases to trimming and J lost 0 bases; unmatched junction nucleotides: 7. Germline values: CDR1 SGHAT, CDR2 FQNNGV. The CDR3 runs to 15 residues. DNA of the CDR3: TGTGCCAGCAGTCTAGGGACAGGCCTCTCCTACGAGCAGTACTTC. Translation: CASSLGTGLSYEQYF.

This clone was observed a single time. V and J are TRBV19 and TRBJ2-2; 9 nucleotides align to TRBD1. The CDR3 is 15 amino acids. Germline V lookup: CDR1 LNHDA, CDR2 SQIVND (reference sequence). Trimming at V came to 5 bases and at J to 4 bases, leaving 5 bases not matched to a gene. CDR3 protein: CASSQDRGPTGELFF. CDR3 bases: TGTGCCAGTAGTCAGGACAGGGGCCCCACCGGGGAGCTGTTTTTT.

The chain uses TRBV28 and TRBJ2-1; 10 nucleotides match TRBD2. Germline lookup yields CDR1 MDHEN and CDR2 SYDVKM. Unmatched junction bases numbered 5, after V lost 7 bases and J lost 8 bases. This CDR3 spans 13 amino acids. The CDR3 DNA reads as TGTGCCAGCAAGGGACTAGCGCTCCATGAGCAGTTCTTC. Its translation is CASKGLALHEQFF.

The chain is built from TRBV5-4 and TRBJ1-5, with D perhaps matching TRBD1 (5 bases). Germline CDR1 is SGHNT and CDR2 is YYREEE (reference sequence). Trimming took 4 bases from V and 7 from J, leaving 18 bases between them. The CDR3 totals 15 residues. CDR3 nucleotide sequence: TGTGCCAGCAGCAAGGGACCTGAGCGGGACCAGCCCCAGCATTTT. Protein sequence: CASSKGPERDQPQHF.

The rearrangement joins TRBV6-5 to TRBJ1-2; D is unresolved. Germline V CDR1 and CDR2: MNHEY, SVGAGI. This CDR3 has 14 residues. Trimming pared 7 bases from V and 6 bases from J, leaving 18 bases between. The CDR3: CASTSGSVLNGYTF. The CDR3, as DNA: TGTGCCAGCACCTCCGGGTCGGTTCTGAATGGCTACACCTTC.

The chain is built from TRBV7-8 and TRBJ2-3; D unclear. V gave up 5 bases and J gave up 7 bases, with 10 bases separating them. Germline V gene lookup returns CDR1 SGHVS and CDR2 FQNEAQ. The CDR3 spans 12 residues. This CDR3 reads CASSRVPNTQYF. The CDR3 nucleotides are TGTGCCAGCAGCCGTGTGCCTAATACGCAGTATTTT.

The chain joins TRBV18 to TRBJ2-3; D unclear. The V gene lost 3 bases and the J gene lost 5 bases, with 15 bases spanning the gap. Per germline, CDR1 KGHSH and CDR2 LQKENI. The CDR3 length is 15 residues. CDR3 region: CASSPLAALGDTQYF. CDR3 DNA: TGTGCCAGCTCACCGCTGGCGGCTCTGGGAGATACGCAGTATTTT. Full variable domain (outside the CDR3, taken from reference TRBV18 and TRBJ2-3): NAGVMQNPRHLVRRRGQEARLRCSPMKGHSHVYWYRQLPEEGLKFMVYLQKENIIDESGMPKERFSAEFPKEGPSILRIQQVVRGDSAAYFCASSPLAALGDTQYFGPGTRLTVL.